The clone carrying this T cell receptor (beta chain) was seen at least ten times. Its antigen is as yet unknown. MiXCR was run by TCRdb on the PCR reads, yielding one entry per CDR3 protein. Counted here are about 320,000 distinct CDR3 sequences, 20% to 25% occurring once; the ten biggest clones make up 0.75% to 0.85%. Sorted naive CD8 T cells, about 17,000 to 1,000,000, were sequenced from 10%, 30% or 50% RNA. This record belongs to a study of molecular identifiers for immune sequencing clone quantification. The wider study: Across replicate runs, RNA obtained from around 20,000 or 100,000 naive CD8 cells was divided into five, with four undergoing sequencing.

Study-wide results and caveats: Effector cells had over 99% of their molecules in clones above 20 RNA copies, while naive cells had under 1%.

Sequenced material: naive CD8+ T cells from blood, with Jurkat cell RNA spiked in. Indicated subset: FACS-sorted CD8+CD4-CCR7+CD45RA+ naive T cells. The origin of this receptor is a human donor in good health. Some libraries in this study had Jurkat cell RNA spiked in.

CDR3 nucleotide sequence: TGTGCCAGCAGTTTAGCGGGCGCGGGAGATACGCAGTATTTT. Protein: CASSLAGAGDTQYF. This chain connects TRBV28 to TRBJ2-3, with D possibly being TRBD2 (5 bases). CDR3 length: 14 amino acids. V dropped 2 bases and J dropped 5 bases, with 11 bases sitting between them. Germline V gene lookup returns CDR1 MDHEN and CDR2 SYDVKM.